This TCR beta chain was sequenced for a study of CD8 T cells in Susac syndrome (dated by TCRdb to the late 2010s). About the investigation overall: Repertoire sequencing was used to test whether CD8+ T cell activation and differentiation in Susac syndrome was antigen driven.

General conclusions and limits of the study: The number of individuals in the TCR sequencing and HLA analysis was acknowledged as relatively small.

RNA was extracted using the RNeasy kit, and 0.5 to 1 microgram was reverse transcribed with random hexamers. TCR beta CDR3 regions were amplified with the immunoSEQ multiplex PCR assay covering 54 Vbeta and 13 Jbeta segments. To correct PCR amplification bias, a synthetic template baseline was used for both primer optimization and computational correction. The original methods were these. Reads were annotated to V, D and J genes according to IMGT and were analyzed with immunoSEQ Analyzer, with only productive sequences retained. To calculate clonality, Shannon entropy was normalized by log2 of the number of productive unique sequences and then subtracted from one. Public and private clones were assessed among the 100 most prevalent clones of each patient and control. Susac-specific clones were defined as absent from healthy and MS cohorts, 800 to 1,200 published viral clones and other ImmuneACCESS disease sequences. TCRdb reworked the public reads: Q25 trimming with fastp, MiXCR clone assembly, productive beta chains retained. Rows with a matching CDR3 protein are joined into one entry that keeps the most common DNA and genes. The V and J calls, along with clone size, are taken from TCRdb and not from the paper's own processing. A total of around 280,000 distinct CDR3 sequences appear in this sample, about 92% of them only once. About 0.063% of the sample is in the top ten clones.

This clonotype was seen only a few times. There is no known antigen for this receptor. Base qualities are not at hand, and no much larger clone is one base apart. Peripheral blood CD8+ and CD4+ T cells from healthy donors, Susac syndrome patients and multiple sclerosis patients were profiled using high-throughput TCR beta sequencing. Treatment-naive patients with stable or active relapsing-remitting disease fulfilling revised McDonald criteria were used as multiple sclerosis controls. Bulk CD8+ and CD4+ T cells were purified by magnetic negative isolation, whereas CD8+ TEMRA cells were enriched by FACS. Blood was drawn into EDTA tubes, processed within 24 hours, and PBMCs were isolated by density gradient centrifugation. PBMCs intended for TCR sequencing were cryopreserved in liquid nitrogen and thawed later in a water bath at 37 degrees C. A purity of at least 90% was achieved for sorted or isolated CD4+, CD8+ and CD8+ TEMRA cells.

The germline V gene provides CDR1 SGHDT and CDR2 YYEEEE. From the cysteine up to the phenylalanine, the CDR3 has a length of 14 residues. Left in the record is the CDR3 DNA by itself, 42 bases read in frame from the first base. At the junction V is shortened by 0 bases and J by 3 bases, with 9 bases in between. The chain is assembled from TRBV5-6 and TRBJ1-1, with an unclear D gene assignment. The source of this sequence is a human donor with multiple sclerosis. Sample: CD4+ T cells from PBMCs. The sequenced DNA is TGTGCCAGCAGCTTGGGTCCCGGGGACACTGAAGCTTTCTTT. Its protein is CASSLGPGDTEAFF.